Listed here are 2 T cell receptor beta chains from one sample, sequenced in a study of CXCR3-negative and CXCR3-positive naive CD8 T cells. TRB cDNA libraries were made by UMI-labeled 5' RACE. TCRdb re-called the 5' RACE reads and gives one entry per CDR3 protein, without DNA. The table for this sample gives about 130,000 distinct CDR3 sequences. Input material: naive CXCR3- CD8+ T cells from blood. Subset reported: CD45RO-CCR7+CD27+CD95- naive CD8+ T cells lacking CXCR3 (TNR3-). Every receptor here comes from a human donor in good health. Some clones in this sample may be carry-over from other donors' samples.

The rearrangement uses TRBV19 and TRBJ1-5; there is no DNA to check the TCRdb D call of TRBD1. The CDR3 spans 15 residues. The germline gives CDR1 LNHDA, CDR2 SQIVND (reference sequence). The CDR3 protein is CASSIFGQAGQPQHF.

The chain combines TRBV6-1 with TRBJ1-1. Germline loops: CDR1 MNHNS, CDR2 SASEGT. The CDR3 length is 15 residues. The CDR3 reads CASAEGPYTNTEAFF.